This T cell receptor (beta chain) emerged from a study of CD8 T cells in Susac syndrome. Random hexamers were used to reverse transcribe the RNA input (about 0.5 to 1 ug). TCRdb re-analysed the immunoSEQ multiplex PCR reads in MiXCR, keeping a single row per CDR3 protein. The sample lists hundreds of thousands of distinct CDR3 sequences, about 94% occurring once. Germline CDR1 and CDR2: SGDLS and YYNGEE. V lost 5 bases and J lost 7, with 16 bases in between. This CDR3 contains 14 residues. This sequence originates from a human donor with Susac syndrome. V and J are TRBV9 and TRBJ1-5, with D uncertain. Sequencing was performed on CD4+ T cells from PBMCs. This chain's CDR3 is CASRAMGSRQPQHF. The CDR3 DNA is TGTGCCAGCAGGGCCATGGGGTCCCGACAGCCCCAGCATTTT.